This T cell receptor beta chain came from a study of OX40 agonist ivuxolimab in advanced cancers. General study findings and limits: The mean number of expanded clones was higher in CD8+ T cells than in CD4+.

The table came from immunoSEQ multiplex PCR; TCRdb's copy has only in-frame clones and leaves some out. Here the sample spans approximately 90,000 clones, about 91% being singletons. Regarding this clone: Its target is not known.

Germline V lookup: CDR1 SGHTA, CDR2 FQGNSA. The CDR3 is 13 residues long. Trimming pared 1 base from V and 10 bases from J, leaving 13 bases between. This chain uses TRBV7-2 with TRBJ1-2; D uncertain. The material sequenced was CD4+ or CD8+ T cells sorted from blood, taken in a trial of the OX40 agonist ivuxolimab. The sequence derives from an adult with an advanced solid tumor such as melanoma, head and neck, liver or kidney cancer. The CDR3 loop is CASSLDNVGSYTF. CDR3 bases: TGTGCCAGCAGCTTAGACAATGTGGGATCCTACACCTTC.